Listed here are 6 T cell receptor beta chains from one sample, sequenced in a study of T cell changes during pregnancy in multiple sclerosis. Sequencing used immunoSEQ multiplex PCR; TCRdb keeps in-frame clones, though not all of them. The table has approximately 70,000 clones, 80% to 95% seen once. The material sequenced was peripheral blood, taken in the second trimester of pregnancy. The receptors come from a female donor with multiple sclerosis, enrolled in a pregnancy study.

The gene calls are TRBV6-1 and TRBJ2-3; 13 bases line up with TRBD2. With 8 bases clipped from V and 1 base from J, the junction kept 3 bases outside the gene matches. The CDR3 is 15 amino acids. The germline V gene has CDR1 MNHNS and CDR2 SASEGT. The CDR3 region is CASSLAGGGTDTQYF. DNA of the CDR3: TGTGCCAGCTCACTAGCGGGAGGGGGCACAGATACGCAGTATTTT.

The chain combines TRBV11-3 with TRBJ2-7; D is possibly TRBD1 (6 bases). CDR1 is SGHNT, CDR2 YENEEA, per germline. This CDR3 is 15 amino acids long. With 3 bases removed from V and 5 bases from J, the gap between germline ends came to 17 bases. Written as DNA, the CDR3 is TGTGCCAGCAGCTTTCTTTCCAGGGGTTTCGACGAGCAGTACTTC. Its protein product is CASSFLSRGFDEQYF.

The chain employs TRBV7-2 and TRBJ1-5, with D maybe TRBD1 (5 bases). The CDR3 is 16 amino acids. Germline loops: CDR1 SGHTA, CDR2 FQGNSA. With 5 bases removed from V and 4 bases from J, the gap between germline ends came to 18 bases. DNA for the CDR3: TGTGCCAGCAGCCGACAGAGCCTGGAAACTAATCAGCCCCAGCATTTT. Amino acids: CASSRQSLETNQPQHF.

The chain has TRBV11-3 and TRBJ2-1; weak D call: TRBD2 (6 bases). With 3 bases removed from V and 7 bases from J, the gap between germline ends came to 10 bases. This CDR3 has 13 amino acids. CDR1 and CDR2 from the germline V gene are SGHNT and YENEEA. In DNA form, the CDR3 reads TGTGCCAGCAGCTTCCGAGGGAGGAATGAGCAGTTCTTC. Translated: CASSFRGRNEQFF. The full variable domain, completed using reference TRBV11-3 and TRBJ2-1, is EAGVVQSPRYKIIEKKQPVAFWCNPISGHNTLYWYLQNLGQGPELLIRYENEEAVDDSQLPKDRFSAERLKGVDSTLKIQPAELGDSAVYLCASSFRGRNEQFFGPGTRLTVL.

The chain combines TRBV19 with TRBJ1-5; perhaps TRBD1 as D (6 bases). CDR1 and CDR2 (germline): LNHDA, SQIVND (reference sequence). The CDR3 totals 16 residues. V was clipped by 5 bases and J by 3 bases, with 17 bases between them. The chain's CDR3 is CASSSGTPVNNQPQHF. For the CDR3, the DNA is TGTGCCAGTAGTTCTGGGACACCGGTTAACAATCAGCCCCAGCATTTT. Drawing the rest from reference TRBV19 and TRBJ1-5, the complete variable domain is DGGITQSPKYLFRKEGQNVTLSCEQNLNHDAMYWYRQDPGQGLRLIYYSQIVNDFQKGDIAEGYSVSREKKESFPLTVTSAQKNPTAFYLCASSSGTPVNNQPQHFGDGTRLSIL.

The rearrangement links TRBV7-9 to TRBJ2-3; D is uncertain. Germline V gene sequence: CDR1 SEHNR, CDR2 FQNEAQ (reference sequence). This CDR3 has 13 residues. Trimming removed 5 bases at V and 6 bases at J, with 12 bases between. CDR3 in amino acids: CASSVRDLDTQYF. DNA of the CDR3: TGTGCCAGCAGCGTTAGAGATCTGGATACGCAGTATTTT.